This T cell receptor (beta chain) was captured in a study of T cell repertoires in cytomegalovirus infection. The overall study: Public TCR beta signatures were indicative of both CMV infection and a matching HLA type.

Points from the study as a whole: Cumulated frequencies of public TCR beta families served to identify carriers of CMV plus the relevant HLA. The study found HLA-C-restricted CMV-specific TCR beta clonotypes dominating the ex vivo response.

This clonotype was detected many times. Its target is unknown. TCRdb used MiXCR to reprocess the reads, holding one entry per CDR3 protein. The table lists almost 500,000 distinct CDR3 sequences, about 10% of them singletons. The source of this sequence is a human donor in good health (CMV status not recorded). Some clones in this sample may be carry-over from other donors' samples. The sample comprised PBMCs.

The DNA for the CDR3 is TGTGCTAGTGGTTCGGGGACAGCCTATAATTCACCCCTCCACTTT. It is translated as CASGSGTAYNSPLHF. The J gene is TRBJ1-6, the V gene TRBV12-5, with 7 bases fitting TRBD1. Germline V gene lookup returns CDR1 LGHNT and CDR2 FRNRAP. This CDR3 region has 15 residues. J was trimmed by 2 bases and V by 4 bases; bases with no gene match: 2.